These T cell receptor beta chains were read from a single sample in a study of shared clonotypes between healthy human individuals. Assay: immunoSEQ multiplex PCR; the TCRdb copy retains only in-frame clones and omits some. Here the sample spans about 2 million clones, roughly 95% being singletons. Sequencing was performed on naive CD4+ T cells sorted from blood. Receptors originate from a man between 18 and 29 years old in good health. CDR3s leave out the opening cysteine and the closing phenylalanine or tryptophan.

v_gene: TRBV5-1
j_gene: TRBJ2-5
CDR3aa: ASSWEGLASNNQETQY

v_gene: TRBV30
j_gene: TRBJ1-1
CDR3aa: AWSAIVPPGTSLNTEAF

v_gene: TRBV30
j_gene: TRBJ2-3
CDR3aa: AWTRQGSDTQY

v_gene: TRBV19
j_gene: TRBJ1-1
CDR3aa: ASRGNRENTEAF

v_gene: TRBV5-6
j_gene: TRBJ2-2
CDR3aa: ASSYRDRANTGELF

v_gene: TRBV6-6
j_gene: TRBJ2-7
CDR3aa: ASSYPGQGVTYEQY

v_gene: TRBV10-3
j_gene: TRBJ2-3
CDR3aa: AIKGSGAAADTQY

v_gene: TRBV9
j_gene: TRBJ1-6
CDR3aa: ASSVGERAGSPLH

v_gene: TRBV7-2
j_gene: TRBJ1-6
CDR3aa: ASRPDTGNNSPLH

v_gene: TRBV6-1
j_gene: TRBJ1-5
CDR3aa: ASSIGPRVDQPQH

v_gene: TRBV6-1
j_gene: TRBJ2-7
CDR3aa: ASRVRGQGAPEQY

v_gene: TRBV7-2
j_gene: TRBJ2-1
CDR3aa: ASSLPGTGEF

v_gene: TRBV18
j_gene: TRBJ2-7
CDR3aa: ASSPPASGSYEQY

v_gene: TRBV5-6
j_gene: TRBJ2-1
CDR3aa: ASSLIGQGAYNEQF

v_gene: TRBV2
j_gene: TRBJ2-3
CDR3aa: ASSEAADTQY

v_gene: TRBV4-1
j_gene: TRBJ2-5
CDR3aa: ASSQGQGIQGTQY

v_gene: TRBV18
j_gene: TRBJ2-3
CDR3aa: ASSPPASPDTQY

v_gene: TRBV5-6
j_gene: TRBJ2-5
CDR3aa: ASSLAETQY

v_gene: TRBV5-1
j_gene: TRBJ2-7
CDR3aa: ASSLDASGREQY

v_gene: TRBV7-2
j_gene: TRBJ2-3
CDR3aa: ASSVATSGIGGTQY

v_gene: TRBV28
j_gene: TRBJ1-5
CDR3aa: ASSPNRAGGQPQH

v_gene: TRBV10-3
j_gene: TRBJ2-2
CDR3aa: AISEVSQGTGELF

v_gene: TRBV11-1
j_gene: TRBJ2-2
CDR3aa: ASSLDPSRTGGQYGELF

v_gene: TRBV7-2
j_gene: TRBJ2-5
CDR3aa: ASSLSGRIEETQY

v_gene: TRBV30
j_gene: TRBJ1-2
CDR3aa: AWSPTGGYGYT

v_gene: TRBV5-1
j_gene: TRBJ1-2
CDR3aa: ASSLEAGSGYT

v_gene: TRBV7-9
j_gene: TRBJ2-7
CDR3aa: ASSLTDRAYEQY

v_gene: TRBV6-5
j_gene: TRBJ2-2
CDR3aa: ASSYLTSVETGELF

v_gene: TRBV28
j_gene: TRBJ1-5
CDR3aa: ASFTGRGVSNQPQH

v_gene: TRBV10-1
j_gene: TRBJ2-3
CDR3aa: ASSERGTDTQY

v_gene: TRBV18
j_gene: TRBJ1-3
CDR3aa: ASSQQGNSGNTIY

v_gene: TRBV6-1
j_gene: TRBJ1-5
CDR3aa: ASSITDSNQPQH

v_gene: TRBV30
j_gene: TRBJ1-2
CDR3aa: AWARTANYGYT

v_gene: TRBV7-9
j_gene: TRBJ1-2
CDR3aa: ASSFRDSYGYT

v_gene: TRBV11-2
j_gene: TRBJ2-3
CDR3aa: ASSLGYGVGTDTQY

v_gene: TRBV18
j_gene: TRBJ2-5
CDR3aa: ASSPPQETQY

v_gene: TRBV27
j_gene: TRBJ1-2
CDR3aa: ASSTDKGQAGGYT

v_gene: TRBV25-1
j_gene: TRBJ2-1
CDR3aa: ANSGTGSNEQF

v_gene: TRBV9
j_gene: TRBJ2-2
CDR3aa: ASSVGVLMNTGELF

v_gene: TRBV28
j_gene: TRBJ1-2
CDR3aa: ASSLQGGYGYT